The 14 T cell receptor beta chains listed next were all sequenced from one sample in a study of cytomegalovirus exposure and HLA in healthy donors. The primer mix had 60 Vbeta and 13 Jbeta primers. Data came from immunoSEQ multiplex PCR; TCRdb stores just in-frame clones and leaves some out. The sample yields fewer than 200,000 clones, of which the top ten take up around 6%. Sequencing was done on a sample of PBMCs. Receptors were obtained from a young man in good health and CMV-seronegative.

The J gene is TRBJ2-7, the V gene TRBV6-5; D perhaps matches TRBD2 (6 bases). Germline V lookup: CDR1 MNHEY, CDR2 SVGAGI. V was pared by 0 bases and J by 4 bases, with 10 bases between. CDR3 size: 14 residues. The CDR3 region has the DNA TGTGCCAGCAGTTACTCTGAACTAGCTTACGAGCAGTACTTC. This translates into CASSYSELAYEQYF.

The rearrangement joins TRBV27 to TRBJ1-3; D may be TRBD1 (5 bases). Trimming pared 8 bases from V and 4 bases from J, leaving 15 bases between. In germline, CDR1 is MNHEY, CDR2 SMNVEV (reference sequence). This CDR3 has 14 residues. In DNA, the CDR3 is TGTGCCAGCGCGGCCGGGGCGGGAGGAAACACCATATATTTT. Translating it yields CASAAGAGGNTIYF.

This chain's CDR3 is CASSLSGGNTEAFF. CDR3 DNA sequence: TGTGCCAGCAGCCTCTCAGGTGGGAACACTGAAGCTTTCTTT. V and J are TRBV7-2 and TRBJ1-1; no clear D gene. The CDR3 contains 14 residues. Germline values: CDR1 SGHTA, CDR2 FQGNSA. V dropped 5 bases and J dropped 1 base, with 11 bases sitting between them.

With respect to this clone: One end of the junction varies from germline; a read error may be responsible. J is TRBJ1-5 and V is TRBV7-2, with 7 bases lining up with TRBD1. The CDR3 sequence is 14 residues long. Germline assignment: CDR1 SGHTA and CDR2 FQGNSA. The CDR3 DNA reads TGTGCCGGCAGCGCAAATAGGGGGCATCAGCCCCAGCATTTT. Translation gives CAGSANRGHQPQHF. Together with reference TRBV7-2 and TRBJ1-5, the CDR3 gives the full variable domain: GAGVSQSPSNKVTEKGKDVELRCDPISGHTALYWYRQSLGQGLEFLIYFQGNSAPDKSGLPSDRFSAERTGGSVSTLTIQRTQQEDSAVYLCAGSANRGHQPQHFGDGTRLSIL.

This chain's CDR3 is CASSEEGGSYEQYF. The CDR3 coding sequence is TGTGCCAGCAGTGAAGAAGGCGGGTCCTACGAGCAGTACTTC. V and J are TRBV25-1 and TRBJ2-7; weak D call: TRBD2 (5 bases). Germline V gene data show CDR1 as MGHDK and CDR2 as SYGVNS. The length of the CDR3 is 14 residues. V lost 2 bases and J lost 1, with 9 bases in between.

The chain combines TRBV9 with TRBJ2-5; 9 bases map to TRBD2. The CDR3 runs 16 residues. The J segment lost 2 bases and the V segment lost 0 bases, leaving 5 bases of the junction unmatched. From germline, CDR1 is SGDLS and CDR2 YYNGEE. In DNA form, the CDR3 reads TGTGCCAGCAGCGTAGTGCCTAGCGGGATACAAGAGACCCAGTACTTC. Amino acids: CASSVVPSGIQETQYF. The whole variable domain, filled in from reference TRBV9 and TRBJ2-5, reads DSGVTQTPKHLITATGQRVTLRCSPRSGDLSVYWYQQSLDQGLQFLIQYYNGEERAKGNILERFSAQQFPDLHSELNLSSLELGDSALYFCASSVVPSGIQETQYFGPGTRLLVL.

The DNA of the CDR3 is TGTGCCAGCAGTTTATCGGGCGGGCTTACCTCCTACGAGCAGTACTTC. It encodes CASSLSGGLTSYEQYF. The V gene is TRBV27, the J gene TRBJ2-7, with D possibly being TRBD2 (5 bases). Germline values: CDR1 MNHEY, CDR2 SMNVEV (reference sequence). V was clipped by 0 bases and J by 0 bases, with 12 bases between them. The CDR3 is 16 residues long.

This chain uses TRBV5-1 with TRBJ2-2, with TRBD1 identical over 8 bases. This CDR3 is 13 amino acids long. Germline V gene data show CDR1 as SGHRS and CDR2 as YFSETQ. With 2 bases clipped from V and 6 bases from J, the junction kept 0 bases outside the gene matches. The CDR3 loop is CASSLQGAGELFF. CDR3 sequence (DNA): TGCGCCAGCAGCTTACAGGGGGCCGGGGAGCTGTTTTTT.

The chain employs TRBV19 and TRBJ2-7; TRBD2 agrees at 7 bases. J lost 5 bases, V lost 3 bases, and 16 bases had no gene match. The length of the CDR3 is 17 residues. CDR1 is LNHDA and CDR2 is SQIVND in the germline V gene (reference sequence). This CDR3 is CASSISGLGPIAHEQYF. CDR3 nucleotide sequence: TGTGCCAGTAGTATTAGCGGGTTGGGACCCATCGCCCACGAGCAGTACTTC.

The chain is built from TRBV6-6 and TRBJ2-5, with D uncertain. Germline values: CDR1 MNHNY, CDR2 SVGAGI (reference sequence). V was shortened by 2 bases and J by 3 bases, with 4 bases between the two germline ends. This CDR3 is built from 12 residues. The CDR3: CASSYPKETQYF. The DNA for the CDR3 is TGTGCCAGCAGTTACCCTAAAGAGACCCAGTACTTC.

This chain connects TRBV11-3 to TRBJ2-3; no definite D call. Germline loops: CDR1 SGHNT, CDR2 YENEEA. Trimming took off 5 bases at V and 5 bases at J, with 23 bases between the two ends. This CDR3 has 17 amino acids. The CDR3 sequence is CASSPPDKWNGGDTQYF. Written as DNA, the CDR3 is TGTGCCAGCAGCCCCCCCGACAAGTGGAATGGTGGAGATACGCAGTATTTT. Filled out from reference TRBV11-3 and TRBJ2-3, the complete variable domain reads EAGVVQSPRYKIIEKKQPVAFWCNPISGHNTLYWYLQNLGQGPELLIRYENEEAVDDSQLPKDRFSAERLKGVDSTLKIQPAELGDSAVYLCASSPPDKWNGGDTQYFGPGTRLTVL.

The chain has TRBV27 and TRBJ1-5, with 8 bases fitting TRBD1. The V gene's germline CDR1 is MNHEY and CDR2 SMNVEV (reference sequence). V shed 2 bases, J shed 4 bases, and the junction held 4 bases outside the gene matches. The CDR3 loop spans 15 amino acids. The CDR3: CASSLLGTGNQPQHF. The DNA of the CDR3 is TGTGCCAGCAGTTTACTTGGGACAGGAAATCAGCCCCAGCATTTT.

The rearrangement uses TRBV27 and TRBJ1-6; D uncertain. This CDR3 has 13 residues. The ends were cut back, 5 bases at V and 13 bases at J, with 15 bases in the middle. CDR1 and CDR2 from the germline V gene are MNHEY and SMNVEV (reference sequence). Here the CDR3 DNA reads TGTGCCAGCAGTCCCACTGTGGGGAGTCCCCTCCACTTT. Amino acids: CASSPTVGSPLHF.

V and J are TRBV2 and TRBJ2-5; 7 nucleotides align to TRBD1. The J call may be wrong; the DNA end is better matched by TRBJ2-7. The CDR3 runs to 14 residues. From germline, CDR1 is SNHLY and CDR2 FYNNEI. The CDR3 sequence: CASTERQGAHEQYF. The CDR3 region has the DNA TGTGCCAGCACCGAGCGACAGGGCGCTCACGAGCAGTACTTC.